Listed below are T cell receptor beta chains from one sample, sequenced in a study of shared clonotypes between healthy human individuals. Sequencing was performed with immunoSEQ multiplex PCR; in TCRdb, only in-frame clones are kept and a portion is missing. The sample contains some 1 million clones, more than 60% of which appear only once. Sequencing was done on a sample of memory CD4+ T cells sorted from blood. All receptors derive from a man between 18 and 35 years old in good health. Both conserved end residues are part of each CDR3. A D gene is named only where the DNA matches it firmly.

d_call,j_call,v_call,cdr3_aa
-,TRBJ1-1,TRBV27,CASTNRHSNTEAFF
-,TRBJ2-4,TRBV29-1,CSVVLGGSGIQYF
-,TRBJ2-3,TRBV19,CASMGRETDTQYF
TRBD2,TRBJ2-5,TRBV10-2,CASSDGAGVIETQYF
-,TRBJ1-4,TRBV10-3,CAISEQPNSNEKLFF
-,TRBJ2-1,TRBV30,CAWSRDSYNEQFF
-,TRBJ1-4,TRBV10-3,CAISEVQGNEKLFF
-,TRBJ2-5,TRBV28,CASSGGHQETQYF
TRBD1,TRBJ1-2,TRBV7-2,CASSLAAGGFQDYGYTF
TRBD1,TRBJ1-4,TRBV5-1,CASSFTGAGEKLFF
TRBD2,TRBJ2-1,TRBV5-8,CASSPKTSVYNEQFF
-,TRBJ1-1,TRBV30,CAWIPTGVNTEAFF
-,TRBJ2-3,TRBV5-1,CASSAEAADTQYF
-,TRBJ1-2,TRBV7-9,CASSSRGNYGYTF
TRBD1,TRBJ1-1,TRBV5-1,CASSLDDRGGNTEAFF
-,TRBJ2-5,TRBV2,CASRGDGETQYF
-,TRBJ1-2,TRBV6-4,CASSEGLGYGYTF
-,TRBJ1-2,TRBV15,CATSRDYDTKWGYTF
-,TRBJ1-2,TRBV5-1,CASSPEGANYGYTF
-,TRBJ1-3,TRBV14,CASSQDIGGGNTIYF
TRBD2,TRBJ2-7,TRBV4-3,CASSQRIAGEMYEQYF
-,TRBJ1-6,TRBV2,CASSAEGVYNSPLHF
TRBD1,TRBJ2-7,TRBV5-4,CASSSTGGSSYEQYF
-,TRBJ2-5,TRBV7-9,CASSPRAVGKETQYF
TRBD1,TRBJ1-4,TRBV6-1,CASRILGQGGEKLFF
-,TRBJ2-1,TRBV11-3,CASSLDLLAAQFF
-,TRBJ1-5,TRBV5-1,CASSQGLRQPQHF
-,TRBJ2-7,TRBV7-8,CASSLDLGPYEQYF
-,TRBJ2-7,TRBV5-1,CASSLSVQGGEQYF
-,TRBJ2-6,TRBV6-5,CASSASGSGANVLTF
TRBD2,TRBJ2-7,TRBV11-2,CASSPLAGGSYEQYF
-,TRBJ1-2,TRBV18,CASSPGPPNYGYTF